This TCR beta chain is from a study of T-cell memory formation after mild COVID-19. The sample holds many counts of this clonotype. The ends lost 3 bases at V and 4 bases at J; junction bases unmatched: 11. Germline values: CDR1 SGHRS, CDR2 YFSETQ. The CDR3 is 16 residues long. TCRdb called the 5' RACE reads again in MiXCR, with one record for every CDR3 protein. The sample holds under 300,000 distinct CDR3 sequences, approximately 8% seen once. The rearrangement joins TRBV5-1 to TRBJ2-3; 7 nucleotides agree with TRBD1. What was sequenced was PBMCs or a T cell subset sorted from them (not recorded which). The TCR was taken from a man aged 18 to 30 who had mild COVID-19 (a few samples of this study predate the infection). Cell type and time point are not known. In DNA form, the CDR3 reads TGCGCCAGCAGCTCGACAGGGAACATCCCACCAGATACGCAGTATTTT. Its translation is CASSSTGNIPPDTQYF. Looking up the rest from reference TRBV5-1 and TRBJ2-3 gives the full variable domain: KAGVTQTPRYLIKTRGQQVTLSCSPISGHRSVSWYQQTPGQGLQFLFEYFSETQRNKGNFPGRFSGRQFSNSRSEMNVSTLELGDSALYLCASSSTGNIPPDTQYFGPGTRLTVL.